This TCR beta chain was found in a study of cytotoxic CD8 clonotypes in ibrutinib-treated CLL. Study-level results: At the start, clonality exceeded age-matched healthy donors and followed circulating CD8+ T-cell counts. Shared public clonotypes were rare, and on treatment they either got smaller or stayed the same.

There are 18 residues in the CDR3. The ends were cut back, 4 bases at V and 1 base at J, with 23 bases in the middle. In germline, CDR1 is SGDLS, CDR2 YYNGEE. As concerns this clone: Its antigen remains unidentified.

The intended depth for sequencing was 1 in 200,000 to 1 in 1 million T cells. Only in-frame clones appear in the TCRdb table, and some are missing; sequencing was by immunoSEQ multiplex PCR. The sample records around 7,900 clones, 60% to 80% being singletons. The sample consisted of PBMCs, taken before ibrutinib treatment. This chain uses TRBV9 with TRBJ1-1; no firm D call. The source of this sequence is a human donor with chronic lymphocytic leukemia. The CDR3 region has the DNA TGTGCCAGCAGCCCCGAACACCCTCGATTAGCCTCGAACACTGAAGCTTTCTTT. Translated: CASSPEHPRLASNTEAFF. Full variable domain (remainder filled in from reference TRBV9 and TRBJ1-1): DSGVTQTPKHLITATGQRVTLRCSPRSGDLSVYWYQQSLDQGLQFLIQYYNGEERAKGNILERFSAQQFPDLHSELNLSSLELGDSALYFCASSPEHPRLASNTEAFFGQGTRLTVV.